This entry features one TCR beta chain sequence. Its antigen is undetermined. Germline CDR1 reads LNHDA; CDR2 reads SQIVND (reference sequence). This CDR3 region has 12 residues. V lost 7 bases and J 4 bases, leaving 10 bases between the germline ends. This entry is derived from a study of lymphopenia after photon versus proton radiotherapy. Study-level findings and limits: Survival link was tested only in deceased patients; proton benefit remains a possibility. Post-nadir TCR diversity decline inversely tracked overall survival among those who died. After lymphocyte nadir, photon-treated repertoires showed oligoclonal expansion, especially CD8+ Temra. Relative stability marked proton patients; photon patients lost diversity and naive cells.

Profiling relied on immunoSEQ multiplex PCR, and the TCRdb table lists in-frame clones only, not all of them. Among about 160,000 clones listed, less than 90% were seen once. The sample here was peripheral blood, taken from a patient treated with photon-based radiotherapy. The TCR originated in a man aged 50-59 years with gastric cancer. This chain uses TRBV19 with TRBJ2-5; TRBD1 might be the D (5 bases). CDR3 residues: CASNRHGETQYF. Written as DNA, the CDR3 is TGTGCCAGTAACAGGCATGGAGAGACCCAGTACTTC.